This T cell receptor (beta chain) comes out of a study of T-cell reconstitution after alpha-beta-depleted transplantation in children (dated by TCRdb to 2016 to 2017). Looking at the study overall: T-cell immune reconstitution after TCRalphabeta/CD19-depleted allogeneic hematopoietic cell transplantation in children was quantitatively tracked in the study by means of TCR repertoire profiling.

V lost 6 bases and J lost 6 bases, and the count of bases not matched to a germline gene is 7. According to the germline V gene, CDR1 reads SNHLY and CDR2 reads FYNNEI. The CDR3 numbers 14 residues from cysteine through phenylalanine. The CDR3 DNA has 42 bases and is translated from base 1. As concerns this clonotype: The antigen it binds to is not known. Base qualities are missing; no much larger clone stands one base away.

The library came from PCR. The listed sequencing device is Illumina HiSeq 2500. TCR library preparation used molecular barcoding, with unique molecular identifiers applied to normalize quantification of the TCRbeta repertoire. TCRdb reanalyzed the raw reads on its own, using fastp at Q25 for trimming and MiXCR for clone calling, and kept in-frame beta chains. Duplicate CDR3 protein sequences are folded into a single record with the most common DNA and genes. This sample has a few hundred thousand distinct CDR3 sequences in its table, and approximately 10% of those were observed once. The ten largest account for roughly 6% of the sample.

The sequencing used PBMCs from the stem cell graft donor, collected from the stem cell graft. The TCR comes from a human donor who donated a stem cell graft to a child with acute myeloid leukemia. Here the chain combines TRBV2 and TRBJ2-2; TRBD2 fits 7 bases in the junction. The base sequence is TGTGCCAGCAGGAGAGGTGCGGGAGCCGGGGAGCTGTTTTTT. Its amino acids are CASRRGAGAGELFF.